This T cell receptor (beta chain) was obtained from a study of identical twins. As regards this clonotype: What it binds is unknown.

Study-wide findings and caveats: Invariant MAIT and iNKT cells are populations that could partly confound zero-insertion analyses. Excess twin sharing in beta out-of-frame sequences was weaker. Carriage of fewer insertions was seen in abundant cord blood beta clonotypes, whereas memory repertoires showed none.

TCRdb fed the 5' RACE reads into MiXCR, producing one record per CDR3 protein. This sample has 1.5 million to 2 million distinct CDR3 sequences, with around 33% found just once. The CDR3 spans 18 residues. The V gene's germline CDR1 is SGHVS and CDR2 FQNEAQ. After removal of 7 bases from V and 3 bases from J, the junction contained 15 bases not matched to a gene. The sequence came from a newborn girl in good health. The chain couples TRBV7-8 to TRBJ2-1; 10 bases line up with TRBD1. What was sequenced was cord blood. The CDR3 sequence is CASTSSNRDRGYYNEQFF. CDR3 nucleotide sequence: TGTGCCAGCACCTCCTCAAACCGGGACAGGGGATACTACAATGAGCAGTTCTTC.